This T cell receptor (beta chain) was sequenced for a study of T-cell reconstitution after alpha-beta-depleted transplantation in children (dated by TCRdb to the mid-2010s). Looking at the study overall: T-cell immune reconstitution after TCRalphabeta/CD19-depleted allogeneic hematopoietic cell transplantation in children was quantitatively tracked in the study by means of TCR repertoire profiling.

Ten or more counts support this clonotype. The target of this receptor is not known. Base qualities are missing; no much larger clone stands one base away. Library preparation employed PCR. The sample was run on an Illumina HiSeq 2500. TCR library preparation used molecular barcoding, with unique molecular identifiers applied to normalize quantification of the TCRbeta repertoire. TCRdb reprocessing: public reads trimmed at Q25 with fastp, clones called with MiXCR, in-frame beta chains kept. Each entry is one CDR3 protein sequence, shown with its most common DNA and genes. The sample table records roughly 610,000 distinct CDR3 sequences; about 11% of these occur just once. Jointly, the top ten make up about 4% of the sample. As encoded in the germline V gene, CDR1 is SGDLS while CDR2 is YYNGEE. V and J are truncated by 4 bases and 1 base respectively, leaving an intervening sequence of 14 bases. The CDR3 runs 16 amino acids, cysteine and phenylalanine included. This entry keeps only the CDR3 DNA: 48 bases, framed from base 1.

The source is a human donor who donated a stem cell graft to a child with acute myeloid leukemia. This receptor chain uses TRBV9 and TRBJ2-2, with the D call tentatively TRBD1 or TRBD2, each fitting 5 bases. Sequencing was performed on PBMCs from the stem cell graft donor, taken from the stem cell graft. The nucleotide sequence reads as follows: TGTGCCAGCAGCCCCTGGGGACGAAGGAACACCGGGGAGCTGTTTTTT. This codes for CASSPWGRRNTGELFF. Joined to the reference TRBV9 and TRBJ2-2 proteins, this CDR3 gives the full variable domain: DSGVTQTPKHLITATGQRVTLRCSPRSGDLSVYWYQQSLDQGLQFLIQYYNGEERAKGNILERFSAQQFPDLHSELNLSSLELGDSALYFCASSPWGRRNTGELFFGEGSRLTVL.